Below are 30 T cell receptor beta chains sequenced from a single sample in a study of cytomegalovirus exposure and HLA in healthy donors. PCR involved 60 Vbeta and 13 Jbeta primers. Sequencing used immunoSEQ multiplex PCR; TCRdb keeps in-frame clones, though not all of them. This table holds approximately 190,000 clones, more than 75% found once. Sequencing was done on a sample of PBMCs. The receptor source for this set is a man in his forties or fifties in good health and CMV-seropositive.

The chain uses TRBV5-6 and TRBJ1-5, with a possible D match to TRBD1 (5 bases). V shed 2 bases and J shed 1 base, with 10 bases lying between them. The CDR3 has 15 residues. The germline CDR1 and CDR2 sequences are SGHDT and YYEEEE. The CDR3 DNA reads TGTGCCAGCAGCTTCTCAGGGCTGAGCAATCAGCCCCAGCATTTT. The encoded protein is CASSFSGLSNQPQHF.

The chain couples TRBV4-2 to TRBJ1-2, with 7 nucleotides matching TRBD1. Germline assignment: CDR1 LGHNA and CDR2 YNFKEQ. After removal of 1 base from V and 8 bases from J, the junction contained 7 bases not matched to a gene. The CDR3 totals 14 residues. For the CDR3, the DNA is TGTGCCAGCAGCCAAGGGGGACAGCTCGGGGGCTACACCTTC. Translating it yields CASSQGGQLGGYTF.

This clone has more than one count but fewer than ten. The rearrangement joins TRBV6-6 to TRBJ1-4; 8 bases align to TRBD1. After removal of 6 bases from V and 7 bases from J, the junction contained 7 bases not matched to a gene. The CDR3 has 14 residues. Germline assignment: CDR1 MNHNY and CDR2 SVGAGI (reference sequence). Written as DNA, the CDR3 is TGTGCCAGCAGAGGACAGGGCCGAGTTGAAAAACTGTTTTTT. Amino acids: CASRGQGRVEKLFF.

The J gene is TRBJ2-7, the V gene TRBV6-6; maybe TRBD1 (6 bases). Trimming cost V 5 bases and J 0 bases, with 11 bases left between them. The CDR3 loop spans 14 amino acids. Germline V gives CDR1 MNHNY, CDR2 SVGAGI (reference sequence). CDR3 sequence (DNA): TGTGCCAGCAGTCACAGGGACCGCTCCTACGAGCAGTACTTC. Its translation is CASSHRDRSYEQYF.

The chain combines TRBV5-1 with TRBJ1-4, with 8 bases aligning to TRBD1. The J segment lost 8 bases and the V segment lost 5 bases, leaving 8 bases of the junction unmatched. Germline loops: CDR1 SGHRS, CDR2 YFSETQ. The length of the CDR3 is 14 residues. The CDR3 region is CASSPGGAEEKLFF. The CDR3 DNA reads TGCGCCAGCAGTCCAGGGGGCGCCGAGGAAAAACTGTTTTTT.

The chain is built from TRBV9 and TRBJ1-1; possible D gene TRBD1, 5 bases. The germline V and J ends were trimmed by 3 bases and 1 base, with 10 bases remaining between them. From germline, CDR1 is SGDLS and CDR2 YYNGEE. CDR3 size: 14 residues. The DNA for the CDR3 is TGTGCCAGCAGCGCCCCTAGGGGGAACACTGAAGCTTTCTTT. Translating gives CASSAPRGNTEAFF.

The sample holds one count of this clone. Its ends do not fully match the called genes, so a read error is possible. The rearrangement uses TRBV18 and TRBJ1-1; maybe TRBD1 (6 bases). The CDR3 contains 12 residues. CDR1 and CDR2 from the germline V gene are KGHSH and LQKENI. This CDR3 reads CVSSPPDRAVLF. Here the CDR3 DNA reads TGTGTCAGCTCACCACCGGACAGAGCTGTCCTCTTT.

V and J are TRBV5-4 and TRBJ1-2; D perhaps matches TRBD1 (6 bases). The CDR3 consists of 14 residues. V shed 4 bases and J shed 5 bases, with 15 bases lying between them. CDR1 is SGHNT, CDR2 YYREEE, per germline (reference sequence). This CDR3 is CASSIKGVRYGYTF. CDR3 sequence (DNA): TGTGCCAGCAGCATCAAGGGGGTCCGTTATGGCTACACCTTC.

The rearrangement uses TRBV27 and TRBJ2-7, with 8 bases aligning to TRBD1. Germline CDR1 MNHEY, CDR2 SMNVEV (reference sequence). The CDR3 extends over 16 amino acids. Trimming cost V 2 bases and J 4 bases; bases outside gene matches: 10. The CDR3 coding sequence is TGTGCCAGCAGTTTAAGGGGATTGACAGGGGATTACGAGCAGTACTTC. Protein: CASSLRGLTGDYEQYF.

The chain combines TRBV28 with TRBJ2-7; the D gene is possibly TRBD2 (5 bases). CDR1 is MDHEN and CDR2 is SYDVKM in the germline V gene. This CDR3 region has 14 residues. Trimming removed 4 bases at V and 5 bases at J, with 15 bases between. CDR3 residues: CASSSGDYRDEQYF. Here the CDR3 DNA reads TGTGCCAGCAGTTCGGGCGACTATCGGGACGAGCAGTACTTC.

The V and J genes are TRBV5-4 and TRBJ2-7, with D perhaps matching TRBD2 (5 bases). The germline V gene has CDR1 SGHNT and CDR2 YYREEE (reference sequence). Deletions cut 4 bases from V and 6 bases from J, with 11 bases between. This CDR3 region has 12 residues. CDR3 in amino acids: CASSDRSGEQYF. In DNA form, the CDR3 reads TGTGCCAGCAGCGACCGCAGCGGCGAGCAGTACTTC.

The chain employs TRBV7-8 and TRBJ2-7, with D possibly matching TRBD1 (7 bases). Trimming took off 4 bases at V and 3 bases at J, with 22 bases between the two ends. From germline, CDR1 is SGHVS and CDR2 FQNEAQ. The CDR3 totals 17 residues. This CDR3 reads CASSSGGRRGLVYEQYF. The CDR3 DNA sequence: TGTGCCAGCAGCTCCGGCGGCAGGAGGGGGCTGGTCTACGAGCAGTACTTC.

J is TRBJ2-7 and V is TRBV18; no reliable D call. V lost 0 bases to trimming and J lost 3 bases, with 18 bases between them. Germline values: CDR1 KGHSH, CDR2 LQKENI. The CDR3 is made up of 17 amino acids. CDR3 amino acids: CASSPPPAERAFYEQYF. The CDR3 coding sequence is TGTGCCAGCTCACCACCGCCGGCAGAAAGAGCGTTCTACGAGCAGTACTTC.

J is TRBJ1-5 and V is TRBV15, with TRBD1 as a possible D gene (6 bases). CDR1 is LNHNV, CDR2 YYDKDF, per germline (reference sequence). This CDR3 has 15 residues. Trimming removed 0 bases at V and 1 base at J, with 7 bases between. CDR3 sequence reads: CATSRDRGSNQPQHF. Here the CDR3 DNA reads TGTGCCACCAGCAGAGATAGGGGGAGCAATCAGCCCCAGCATTTT. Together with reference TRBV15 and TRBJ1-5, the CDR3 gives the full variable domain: DAMVIQNPRYQVTQFGKPVTLSCSQTLNHNVMYWYQQKSSQAPKLLFHYYDKDFNNEADTPDNFQSRRPNTSFCFLDIRSPGLGDTAMYLCATSRDRGSNQPQHFGDGTRLSIL.

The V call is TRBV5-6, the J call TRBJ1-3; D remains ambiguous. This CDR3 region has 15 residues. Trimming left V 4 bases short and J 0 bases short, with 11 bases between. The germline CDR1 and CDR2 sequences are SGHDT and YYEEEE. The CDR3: CASSDRSSSGNTIYF. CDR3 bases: TGTGCCAGCAGCGATCGTAGTAGCTCTGGAAACACCATATATTTT.

In DNA, the CDR3 is TGTGCCAGCAGTTCTGAGGGATCCTCTGGAAACACCATATATTTT. This translates into CASSSEGSSGNTIYF. The chain is built from TRBV27 and TRBJ1-3, with D uncertain. Trimming removed 4 bases at V and 0 bases at J, with 10 bases between. The germline CDR1 and CDR2 sequences are MNHEY and SMNVEV (reference sequence). The CDR3 is 15 amino acids.

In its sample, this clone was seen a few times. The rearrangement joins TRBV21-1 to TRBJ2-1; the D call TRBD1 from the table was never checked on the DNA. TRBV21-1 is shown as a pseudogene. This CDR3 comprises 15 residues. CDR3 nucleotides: TGTGCCAGCAGCAAAGGGTGCAGGTCCTACAATGAGCAGTTCTTC. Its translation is CASSKGCRSYNEQFF.

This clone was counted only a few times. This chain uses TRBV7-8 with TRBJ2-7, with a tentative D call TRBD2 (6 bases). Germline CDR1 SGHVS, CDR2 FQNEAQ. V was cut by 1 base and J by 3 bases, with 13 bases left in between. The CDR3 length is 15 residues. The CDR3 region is CASSLEGGGLYEQYF. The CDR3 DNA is TGTGCCAGCAGCTTAGAGGGAGGCGGGCTCTACGAGCAGTACTTC.

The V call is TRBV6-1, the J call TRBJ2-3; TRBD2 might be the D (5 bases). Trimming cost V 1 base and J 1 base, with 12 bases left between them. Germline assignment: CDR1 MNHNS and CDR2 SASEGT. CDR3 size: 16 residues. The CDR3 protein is CASSEVGIWGTDTQYF. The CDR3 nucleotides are TGTGCCAGCAGTGAAGTCGGGATTTGGGGCACAGATACGCAGTATTTT.

The CDR3 loop reads CASSSRGGRLNTEAFF. The CDR3 DNA reads as TGTGCCAGCAGCTCCCGAGGGGGTCGGCTGAACACTGAAGCTTTCTTT. The genes are TRBV5-5 and TRBJ1-1; D perhaps matches TRBD1 (6 bases). Germline assignment: CDR1 SGHKS and CDR2 YYEKEE (reference sequence). The germline V and J ends were trimmed by 3 bases and 0 bases, with 15 bases remaining between them. The CDR3 covers 16 residues.

CDR3 sequence (DNA): TGTGCCAGCAGCCAGTCCCCGGGTCAGCCCCAGCATTTT. Translation: CASSQSPGQPQHF. J is TRBJ1-5 and V is TRBV11-2; D unresolved. CDR1 and CDR2 from the germline V gene are SGHAT and FQNNGV. The V and J ends lost 5 bases and 6 bases respectively, with 11 bases between them. This CDR3 contains 13 residues.

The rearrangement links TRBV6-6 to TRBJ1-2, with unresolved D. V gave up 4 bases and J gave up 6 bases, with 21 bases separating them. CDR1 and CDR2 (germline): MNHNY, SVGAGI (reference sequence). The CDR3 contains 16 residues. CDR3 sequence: CASSFPRDLPRDGYTF. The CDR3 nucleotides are TGTGCCAGCAGTTTTCCCCGAGACCTCCCCCGGGATGGCTACACCTTC.

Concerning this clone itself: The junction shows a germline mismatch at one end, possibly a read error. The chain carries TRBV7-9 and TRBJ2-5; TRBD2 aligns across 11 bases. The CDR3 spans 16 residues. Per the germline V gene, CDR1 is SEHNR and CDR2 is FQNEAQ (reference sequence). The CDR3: CSSSPSGGTREETQYF. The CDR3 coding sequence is TGTTCCAGCAGCCCTAGCGGGGGGACCAGGGAGGAGACCCAGTACTTC.

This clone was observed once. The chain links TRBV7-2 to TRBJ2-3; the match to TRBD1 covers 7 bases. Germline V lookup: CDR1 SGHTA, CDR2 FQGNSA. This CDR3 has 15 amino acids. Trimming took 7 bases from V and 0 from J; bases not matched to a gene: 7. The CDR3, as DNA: TGTGCCAGCAAGAAACAGGGGCCAAGCACAGATACGCAGTATTTT. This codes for CASKKQGPSTDTQYF.

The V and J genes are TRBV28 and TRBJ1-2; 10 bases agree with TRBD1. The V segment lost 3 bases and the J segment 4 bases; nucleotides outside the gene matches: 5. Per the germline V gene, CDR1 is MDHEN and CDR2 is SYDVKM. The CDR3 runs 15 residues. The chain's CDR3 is CASSLTGGAAYGYTF. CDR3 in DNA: TGTGCCAGCAGTTTGACAGGGGGCGCGGCCTATGGCTACACCTTC.

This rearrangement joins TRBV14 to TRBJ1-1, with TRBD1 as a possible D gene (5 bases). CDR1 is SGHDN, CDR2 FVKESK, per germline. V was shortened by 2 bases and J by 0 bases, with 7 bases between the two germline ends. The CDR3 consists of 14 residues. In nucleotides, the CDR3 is TGTGCCAGCAGCCAAACAGGCCTGAACACTGAAGCTTTCTTT. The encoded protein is CASSQTGLNTEAFF.

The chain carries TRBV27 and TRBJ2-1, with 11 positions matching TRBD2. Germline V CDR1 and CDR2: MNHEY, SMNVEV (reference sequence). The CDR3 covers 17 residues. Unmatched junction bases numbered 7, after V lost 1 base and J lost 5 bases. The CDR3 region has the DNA TGTGCCAGCAGTTTATTGATAGCGGGGGGGCTCGACAATGAGCAGTTCTTC. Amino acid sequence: CASSLLIAGGLDNEQFF.

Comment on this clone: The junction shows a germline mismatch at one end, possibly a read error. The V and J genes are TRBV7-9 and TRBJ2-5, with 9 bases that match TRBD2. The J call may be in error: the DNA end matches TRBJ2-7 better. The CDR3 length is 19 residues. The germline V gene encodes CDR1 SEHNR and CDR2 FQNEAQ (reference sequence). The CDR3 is CSSSLVGGGAAGGIYEQYF. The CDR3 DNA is TGTTCCAGCAGCTTAGTTGGCGGGGGCGCAGCGGGAGGTATCTACGAGCAGTACTTC.

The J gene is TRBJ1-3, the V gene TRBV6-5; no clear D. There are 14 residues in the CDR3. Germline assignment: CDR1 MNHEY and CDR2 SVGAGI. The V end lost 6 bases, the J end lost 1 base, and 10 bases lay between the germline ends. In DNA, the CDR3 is TGTGCCAGCAGCCGACACCGATCTGGAAACACCATATATTTT. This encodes CASSRHRSGNTIYF.

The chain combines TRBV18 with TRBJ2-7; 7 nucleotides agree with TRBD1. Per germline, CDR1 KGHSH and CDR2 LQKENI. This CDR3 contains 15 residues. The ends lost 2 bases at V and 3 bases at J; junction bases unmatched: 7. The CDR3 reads CASSPGTAKGYEQYF. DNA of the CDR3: TGTGCCAGCTCACCAGGGACAGCCAAAGGCTACGAGCAGTACTTC.